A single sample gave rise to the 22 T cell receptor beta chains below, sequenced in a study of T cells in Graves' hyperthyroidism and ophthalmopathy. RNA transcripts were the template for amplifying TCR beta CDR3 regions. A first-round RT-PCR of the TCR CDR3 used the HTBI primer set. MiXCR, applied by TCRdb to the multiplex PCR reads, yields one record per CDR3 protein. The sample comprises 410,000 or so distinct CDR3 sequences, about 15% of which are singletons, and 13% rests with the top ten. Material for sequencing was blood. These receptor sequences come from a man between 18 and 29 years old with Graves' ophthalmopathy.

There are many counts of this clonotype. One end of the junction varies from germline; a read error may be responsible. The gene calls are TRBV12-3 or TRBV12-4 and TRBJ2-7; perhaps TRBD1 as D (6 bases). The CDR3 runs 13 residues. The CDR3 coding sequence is TGTGCCAGCAGCTTAGGGGGTCCCTACGAGCAGTACTTC. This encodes CASSLGGPYEQYF.

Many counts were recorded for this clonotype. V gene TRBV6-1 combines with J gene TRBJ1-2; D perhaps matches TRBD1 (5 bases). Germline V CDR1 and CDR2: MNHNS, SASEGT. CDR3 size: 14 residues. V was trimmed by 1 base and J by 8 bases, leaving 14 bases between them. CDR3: CASSEDRISGGYTF. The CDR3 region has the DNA TGTGCCAGCAGTGAAGACAGGATCAGCGGGGGCTACACCTTC.

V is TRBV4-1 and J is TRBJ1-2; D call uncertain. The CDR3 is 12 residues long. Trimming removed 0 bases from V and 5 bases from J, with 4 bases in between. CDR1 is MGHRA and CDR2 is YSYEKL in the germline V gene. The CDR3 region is CASSQDPYGYTF. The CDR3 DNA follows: TGCGCCAGCAGCCAAGATCCGTATGGCTACACCTTC.

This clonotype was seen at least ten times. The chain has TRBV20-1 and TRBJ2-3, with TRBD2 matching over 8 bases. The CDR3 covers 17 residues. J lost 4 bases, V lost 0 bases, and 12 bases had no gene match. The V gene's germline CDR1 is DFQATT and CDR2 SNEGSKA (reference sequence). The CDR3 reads CSAREPIERGGPDTQYF. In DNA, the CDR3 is TGCAGTGCTAGAGAGCCCATCGAACGGGGGGGTCCAGATACGCAGTATTTT.

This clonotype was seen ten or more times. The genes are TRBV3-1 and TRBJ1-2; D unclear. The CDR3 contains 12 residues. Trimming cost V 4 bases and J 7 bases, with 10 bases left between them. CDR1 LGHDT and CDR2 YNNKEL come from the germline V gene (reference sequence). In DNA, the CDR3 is TGTGCCAGCAGCCTCAGACTGCGTGGCTACACCTTC. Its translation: CASSLRLRGYTF.

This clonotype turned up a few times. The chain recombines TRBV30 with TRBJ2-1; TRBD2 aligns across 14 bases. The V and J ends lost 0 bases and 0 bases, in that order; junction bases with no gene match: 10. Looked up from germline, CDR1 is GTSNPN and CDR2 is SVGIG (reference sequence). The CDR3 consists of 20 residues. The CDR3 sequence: CAWSVDRTSGGPSSYNEQFF. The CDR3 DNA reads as TGTGCCTGGAGTGTTGACCGGACTAGCGGGGGGCCGAGCTCCTACAATGAGCAGTTCTTC. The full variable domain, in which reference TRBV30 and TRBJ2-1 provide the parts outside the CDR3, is SQTIHQWPATLVQPVGSPLSLECTVEGTSNPNLYWYRQAAGRGLQLLFYSVGIGQISSEVPQNLSASRPQDRQFILSSKKLLLSDSGFYLCAWSVDRTSGGPSSYNEQFFGPGTRLTVL.

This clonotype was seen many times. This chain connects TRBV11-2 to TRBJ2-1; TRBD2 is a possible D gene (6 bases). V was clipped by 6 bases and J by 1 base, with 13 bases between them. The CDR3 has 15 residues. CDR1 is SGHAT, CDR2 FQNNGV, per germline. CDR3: CASRRGGISYNEQFF. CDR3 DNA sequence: TGTGCCAGCAGGCGGGGCGGGATATCCTACAATGAGCAGTTCTTC.

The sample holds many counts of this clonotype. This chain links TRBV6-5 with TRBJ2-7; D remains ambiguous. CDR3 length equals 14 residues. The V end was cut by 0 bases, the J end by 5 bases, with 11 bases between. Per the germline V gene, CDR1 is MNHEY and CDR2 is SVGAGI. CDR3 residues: CASSYSPSPNEQYF. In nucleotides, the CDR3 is TGTGCCAGCAGTTACTCTCCTTCGCCGAACGAGCAGTACTTC.

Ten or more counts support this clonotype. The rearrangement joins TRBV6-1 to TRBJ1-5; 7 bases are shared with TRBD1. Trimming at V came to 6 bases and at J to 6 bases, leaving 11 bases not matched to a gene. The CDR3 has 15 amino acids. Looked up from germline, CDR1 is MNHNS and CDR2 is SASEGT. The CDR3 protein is CASSQTAGGGQPQHF. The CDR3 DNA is TGTGCCAGCAGCCAAACGGCAGGGGGGGGTCAGCCCCAGCATTTT.

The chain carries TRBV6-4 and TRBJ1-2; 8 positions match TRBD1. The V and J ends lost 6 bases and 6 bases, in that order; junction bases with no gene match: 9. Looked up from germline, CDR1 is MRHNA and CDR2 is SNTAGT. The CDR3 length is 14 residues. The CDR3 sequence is CASSAGTGVDGYTF. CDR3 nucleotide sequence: TGTGCCAGCAGCGCCGGGACAGGTGTGGATGGCTACACCTTC.

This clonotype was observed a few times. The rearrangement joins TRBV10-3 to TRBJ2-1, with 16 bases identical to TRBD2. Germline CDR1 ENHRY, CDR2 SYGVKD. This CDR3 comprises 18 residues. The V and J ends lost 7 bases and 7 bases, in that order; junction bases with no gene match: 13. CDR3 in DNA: TGTGCCATCACCCCGGGGACTAGCGGGAGGGCCGGTGAAAATGAGCAGTTCTTC. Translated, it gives CAITPGTSGRAGENEQFF.

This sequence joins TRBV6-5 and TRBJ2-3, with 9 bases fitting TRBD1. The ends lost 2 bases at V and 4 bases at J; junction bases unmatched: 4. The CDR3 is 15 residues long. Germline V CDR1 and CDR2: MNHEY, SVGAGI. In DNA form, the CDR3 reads TGTGCCAGCAGTTACGGCCGGGACAGGGCAGATACGCAGTATTTT. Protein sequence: CASSYGRDRADTQYF.

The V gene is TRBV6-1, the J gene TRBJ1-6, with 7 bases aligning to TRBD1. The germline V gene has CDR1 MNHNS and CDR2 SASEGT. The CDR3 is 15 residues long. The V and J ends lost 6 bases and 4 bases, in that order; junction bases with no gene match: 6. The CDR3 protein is CASSHRTGYNSPLHF. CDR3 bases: TGTGCCAGCAGCCACCGGACAGGTTATAATTCACCCCTCCACTTT.

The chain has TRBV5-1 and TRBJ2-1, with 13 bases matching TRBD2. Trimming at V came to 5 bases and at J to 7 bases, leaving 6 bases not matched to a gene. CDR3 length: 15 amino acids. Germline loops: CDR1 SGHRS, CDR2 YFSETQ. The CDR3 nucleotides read TGCGCCAGCAGTACGGGACTAGCGGGATGGAATGAGCAGTTCTTC. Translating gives CASSTGLAGWNEQFF.

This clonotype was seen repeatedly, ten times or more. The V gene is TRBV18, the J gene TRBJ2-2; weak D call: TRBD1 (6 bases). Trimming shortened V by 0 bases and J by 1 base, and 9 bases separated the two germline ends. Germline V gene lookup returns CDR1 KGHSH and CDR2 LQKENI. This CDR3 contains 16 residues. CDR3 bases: TGTGCCAGCTCACCACCGGGACAAGTGAACACCGGGGAGCTGTTTTTT. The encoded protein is CASSPPGQVNTGELFF.

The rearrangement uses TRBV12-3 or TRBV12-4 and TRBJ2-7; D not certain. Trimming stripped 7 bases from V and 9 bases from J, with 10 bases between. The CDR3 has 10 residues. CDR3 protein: CASIPRTQYF. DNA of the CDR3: TGTGCCAGCATTCCCCGTACGCAGTACTTC.

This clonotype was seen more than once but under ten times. In DNA, the CDR3 is TGCAGTGCCCGTCCCGCCGGGCCCACCGGGGAGCTGTTTTTT. Translating gives CSARPAGPTGELFF. The chain couples TRBV20-1 to TRBJ2-2; D uncertain. The CDR3 covers 14 residues. The germline V gene has CDR1 DFQATT and CDR2 SNEGSKA (reference sequence). Between the trimmed V and J ends, which lost 6 bases and 4 bases, there was a span of 15 bases.

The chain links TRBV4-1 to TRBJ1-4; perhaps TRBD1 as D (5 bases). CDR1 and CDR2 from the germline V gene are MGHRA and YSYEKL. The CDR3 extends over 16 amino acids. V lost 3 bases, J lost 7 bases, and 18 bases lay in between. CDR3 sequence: CASSHILRARTEKLFF. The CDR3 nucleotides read TGCGCCAGCAGCCATATACTCAGGGCAAGAACTGAAAAACTGTTTTTT.

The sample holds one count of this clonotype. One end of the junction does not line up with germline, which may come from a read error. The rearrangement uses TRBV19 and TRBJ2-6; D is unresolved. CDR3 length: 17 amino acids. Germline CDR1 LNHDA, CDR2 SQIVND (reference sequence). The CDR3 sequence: CVSSMQAQSSGANVLTF. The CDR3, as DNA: TGTGTCAGTAGTATGCAAGCTCAGTCCTCTGGGGCCAACGTCCTGACTTTC. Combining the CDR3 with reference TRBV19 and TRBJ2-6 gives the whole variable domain DGGITQSPKYLFRKEGQNVTLSCEQNLNHDAMYWYRQDPGQGLRLIYYSQIVNDFQKGDIAEGYSVSREKKESFPLTVTSAQKNPTAFYLCVSSMQAQSSGANVLTFGAGSRLTVL.

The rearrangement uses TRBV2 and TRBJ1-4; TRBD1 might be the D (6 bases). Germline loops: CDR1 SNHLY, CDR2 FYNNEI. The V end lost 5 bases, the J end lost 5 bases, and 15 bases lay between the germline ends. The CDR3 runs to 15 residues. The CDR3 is CASSKGGEWNEKLFF. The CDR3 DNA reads TGTGCCAGCAGTAAGGGGGGGGAGTGGAATGAAAAACTGTTTTTT.

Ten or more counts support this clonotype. The CDR3 reads CASSLASQTGELFF. CDR3 sequence (DNA): TGTGCCAGCAGTTTAGCTAGTCAAACCGGGGAGCTGTTTTTT. The gene calls are TRBV12-3 or TRBV12-4 and TRBJ2-2; no reliable D call. V was cut by 0 bases and J by 5 bases, with 7 bases left in between. The CDR3 extends over 14 amino acids.

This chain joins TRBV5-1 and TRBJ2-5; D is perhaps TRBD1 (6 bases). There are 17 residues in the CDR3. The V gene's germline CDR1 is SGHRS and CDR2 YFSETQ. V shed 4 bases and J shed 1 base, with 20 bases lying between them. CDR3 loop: CASSRRSRYRAQETQYF. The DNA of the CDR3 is TGCGCCAGCAGCAGGAGGTCCCGGTACAGGGCCCAAGAGACCCAGTACTTC.